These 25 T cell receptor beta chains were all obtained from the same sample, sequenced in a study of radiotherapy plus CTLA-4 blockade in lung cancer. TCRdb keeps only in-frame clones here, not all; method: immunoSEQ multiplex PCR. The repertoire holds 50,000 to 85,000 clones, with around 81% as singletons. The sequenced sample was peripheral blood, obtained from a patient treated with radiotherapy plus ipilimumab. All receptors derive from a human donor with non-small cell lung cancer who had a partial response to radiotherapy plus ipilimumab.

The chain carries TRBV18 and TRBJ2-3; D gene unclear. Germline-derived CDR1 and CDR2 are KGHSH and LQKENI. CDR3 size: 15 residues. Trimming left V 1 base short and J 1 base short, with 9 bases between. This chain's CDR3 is CASSPQYSRTDTQYF. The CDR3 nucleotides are TGTGCCAGCTCACCACAGTACAGCCGCACAGATACGCAGTATTTT.

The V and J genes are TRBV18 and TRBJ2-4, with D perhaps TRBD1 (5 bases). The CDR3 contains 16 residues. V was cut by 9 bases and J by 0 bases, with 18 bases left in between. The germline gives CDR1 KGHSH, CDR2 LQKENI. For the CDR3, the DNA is TGTGCCAGTCACACCGAGACAGAACTAGCCAAAAACATTCAGTACTTC. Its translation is CASHTETELAKNIQYF.

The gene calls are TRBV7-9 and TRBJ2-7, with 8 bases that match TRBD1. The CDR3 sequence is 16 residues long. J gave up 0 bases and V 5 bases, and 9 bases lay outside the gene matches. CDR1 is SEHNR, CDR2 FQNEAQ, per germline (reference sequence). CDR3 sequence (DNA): TGTGCCAGCAGCGGGTTCAGGGGGCCTAGCTCCTACGAGCAGTACTTC. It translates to CASSGFRGPSSYEQYF. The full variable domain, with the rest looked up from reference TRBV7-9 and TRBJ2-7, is DTGVSQNPRHKITKRGQNVTFRCDPISEHNRLYWYRQTLGQGPEFLTYFQNEAQLEKSRLLSDRFSAERPKGSFSTLEIQRTEQGDSAMYLCASSGFRGPSSYEQYFGPGTRLTVT.

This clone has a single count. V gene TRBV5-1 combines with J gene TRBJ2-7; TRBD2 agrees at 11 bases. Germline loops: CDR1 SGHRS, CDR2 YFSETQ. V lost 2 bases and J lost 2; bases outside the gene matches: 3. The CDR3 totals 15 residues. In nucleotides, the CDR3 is TGCGCCAGCAGCTTTACTAGCGGGGGAACCTACGAGCAGTACTTC. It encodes CASSFTSGGTYEQYF.

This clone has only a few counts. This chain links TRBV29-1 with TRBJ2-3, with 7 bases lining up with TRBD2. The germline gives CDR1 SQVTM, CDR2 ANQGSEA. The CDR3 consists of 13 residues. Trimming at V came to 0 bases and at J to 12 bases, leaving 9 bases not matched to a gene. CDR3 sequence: CSVEDQTLAAQYF. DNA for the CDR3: TGCAGCGTTGAAGATCAGACGCTAGCGGCCCAGTATTTT.

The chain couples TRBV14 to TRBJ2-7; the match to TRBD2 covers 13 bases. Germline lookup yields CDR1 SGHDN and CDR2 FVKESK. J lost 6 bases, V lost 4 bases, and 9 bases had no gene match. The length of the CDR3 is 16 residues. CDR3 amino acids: CASSPTSGRALFEQYF. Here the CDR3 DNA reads TGTGCCAGCAGCCCTACTAGCGGGAGGGCCTTATTCGAGCAGTACTTC.

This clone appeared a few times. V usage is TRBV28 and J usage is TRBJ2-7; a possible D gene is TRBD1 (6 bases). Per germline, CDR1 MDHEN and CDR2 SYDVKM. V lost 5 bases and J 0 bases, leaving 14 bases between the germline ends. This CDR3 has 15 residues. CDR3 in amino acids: CASSPPGTYSYEQYF. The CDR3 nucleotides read TGTGCCAGCAGTCCCCCCGGGACATACTCCTACGAGCAGTACTTC.

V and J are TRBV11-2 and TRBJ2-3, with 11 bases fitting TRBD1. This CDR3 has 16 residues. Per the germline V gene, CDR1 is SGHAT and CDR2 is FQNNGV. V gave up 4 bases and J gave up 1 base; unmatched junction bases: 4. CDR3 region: CASSSKGQGGTDTQYF. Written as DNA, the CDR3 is TGTGCCAGCAGCTCAAAGGGACAGGGGGGCACAGATACGCAGTATTTT.

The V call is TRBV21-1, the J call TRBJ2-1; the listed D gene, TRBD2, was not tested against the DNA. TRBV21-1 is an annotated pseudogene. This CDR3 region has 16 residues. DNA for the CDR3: TGTGCCAGCAGCATGGGGAGCGGGAGGGGGTTCAATGAGCAGTTCTTC. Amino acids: CASSMGSGRGFNEQFF.

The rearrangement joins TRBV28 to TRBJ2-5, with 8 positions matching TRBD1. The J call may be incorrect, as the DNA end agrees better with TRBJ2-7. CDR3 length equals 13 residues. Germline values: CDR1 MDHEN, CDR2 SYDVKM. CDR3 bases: TGTGCCAGCAGCAGACAGGGGACCTACGAGCAGTACTTC. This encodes CASSRQGTYEQYF.

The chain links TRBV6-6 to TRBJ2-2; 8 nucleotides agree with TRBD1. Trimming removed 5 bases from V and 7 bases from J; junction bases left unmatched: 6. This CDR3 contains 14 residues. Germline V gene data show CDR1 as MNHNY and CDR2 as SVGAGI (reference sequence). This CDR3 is CASSRQGLGGELFF. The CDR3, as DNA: TGTGCCAGCAGTAGACAGGGGCTGGGCGGGGAGCTGTTTTTT.

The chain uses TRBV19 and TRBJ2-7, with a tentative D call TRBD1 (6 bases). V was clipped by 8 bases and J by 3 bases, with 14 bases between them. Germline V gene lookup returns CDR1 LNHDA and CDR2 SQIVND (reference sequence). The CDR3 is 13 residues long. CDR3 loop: CASGGWTDYEQYF. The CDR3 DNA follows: TGTGCCAGTGGCGGCTGGACAGACTACGAGCAGTACTTC.

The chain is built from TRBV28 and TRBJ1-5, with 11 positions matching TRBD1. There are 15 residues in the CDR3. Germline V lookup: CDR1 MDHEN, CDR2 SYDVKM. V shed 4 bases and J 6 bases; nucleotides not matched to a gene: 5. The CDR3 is CASSSGQGVGQPQHF. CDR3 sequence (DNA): TGTGCCAGCAGTTCGGGACAGGGGGTCGGTCAGCCCCAGCATTTT.

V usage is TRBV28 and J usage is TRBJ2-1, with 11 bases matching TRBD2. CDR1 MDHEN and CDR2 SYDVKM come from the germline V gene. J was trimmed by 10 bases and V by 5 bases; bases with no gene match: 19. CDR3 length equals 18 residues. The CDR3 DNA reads TGTGCCAGCAGTATCCGCCGAATAGCGGGAGGGTCTCGGGGGGAGCAGTTCTTC. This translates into CASSIRRIAGGSRGEQFF.

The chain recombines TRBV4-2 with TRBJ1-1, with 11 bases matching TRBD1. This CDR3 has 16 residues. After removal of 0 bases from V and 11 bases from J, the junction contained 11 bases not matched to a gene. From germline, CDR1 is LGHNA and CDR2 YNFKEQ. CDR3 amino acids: CASSQDLRTGGAGAFF. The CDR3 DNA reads TGTGCCAGCAGCCAAGATTTAAGGACAGGGGGCGCCGGGGCTTTCTTT.

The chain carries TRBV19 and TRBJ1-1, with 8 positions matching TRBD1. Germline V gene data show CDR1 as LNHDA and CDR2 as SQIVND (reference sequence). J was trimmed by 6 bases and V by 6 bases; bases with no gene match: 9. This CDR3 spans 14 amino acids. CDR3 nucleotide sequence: TGTGCCAGTAGATCGGACAGGGCGATCCCTGAAGCTTTCTTT. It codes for CASRSDRAIPEAFF.

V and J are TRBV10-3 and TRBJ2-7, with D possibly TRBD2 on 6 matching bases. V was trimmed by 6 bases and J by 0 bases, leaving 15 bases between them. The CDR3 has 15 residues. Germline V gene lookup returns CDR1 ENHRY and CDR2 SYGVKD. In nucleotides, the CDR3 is TGTGCCATCAGGACGACCCGGGGGAGCTCCTACGAGCAGTACTTC. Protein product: CAIRTTRGSSYEQYF.

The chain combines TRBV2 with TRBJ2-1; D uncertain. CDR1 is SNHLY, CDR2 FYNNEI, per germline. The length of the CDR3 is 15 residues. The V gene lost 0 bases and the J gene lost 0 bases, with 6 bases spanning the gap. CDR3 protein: CASSEARSSYNEQFF. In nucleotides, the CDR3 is TGTGCCAGCAGTGAAGCTCGGAGCTCCTACAATGAGCAGTTCTTC.

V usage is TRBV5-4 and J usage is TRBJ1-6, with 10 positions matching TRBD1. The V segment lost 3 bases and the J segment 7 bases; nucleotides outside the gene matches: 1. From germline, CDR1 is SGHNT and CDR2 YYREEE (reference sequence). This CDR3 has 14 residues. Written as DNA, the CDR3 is TGTGCCAGCAGCTCGGGACAGGGGAATTCACCCCTCCACTTT. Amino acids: CASSSGQGNSPLHF.

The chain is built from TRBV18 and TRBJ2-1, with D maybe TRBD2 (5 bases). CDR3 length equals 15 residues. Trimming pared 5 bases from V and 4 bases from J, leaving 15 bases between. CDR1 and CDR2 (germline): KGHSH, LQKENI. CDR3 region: CASSEGASDYNEQFF. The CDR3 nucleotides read TGTGCCAGCTCAGAGGGCGCGTCCGATTACAATGAGCAGTTCTTC.

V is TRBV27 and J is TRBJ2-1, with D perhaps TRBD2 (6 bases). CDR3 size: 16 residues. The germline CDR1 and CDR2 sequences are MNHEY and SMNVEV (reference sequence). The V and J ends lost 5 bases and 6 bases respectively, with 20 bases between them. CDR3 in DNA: TGTGCCAGCAGTCCCCCCCTGACGGGAGTTCCCAATGAGCAGTTCTTC. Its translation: CASSPPLTGVPNEQFF.

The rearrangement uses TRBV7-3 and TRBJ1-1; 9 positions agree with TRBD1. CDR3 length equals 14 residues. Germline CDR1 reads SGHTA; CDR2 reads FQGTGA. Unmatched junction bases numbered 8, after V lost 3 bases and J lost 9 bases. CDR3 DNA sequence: TGTGCCAGCAGCTTTACCGGGACAGGGAGTAAAGCTTTCTTT. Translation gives CASSFTGTGSKAFF.

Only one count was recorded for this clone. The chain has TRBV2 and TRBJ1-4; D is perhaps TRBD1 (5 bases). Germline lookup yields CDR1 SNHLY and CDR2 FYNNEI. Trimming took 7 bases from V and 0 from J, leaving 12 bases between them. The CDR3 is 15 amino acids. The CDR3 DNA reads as TGTGCCAGCACTCCGGGGGGGGCAACTAATGAAAAACTGTTTTTT. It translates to CASTPGGATNEKLFF.

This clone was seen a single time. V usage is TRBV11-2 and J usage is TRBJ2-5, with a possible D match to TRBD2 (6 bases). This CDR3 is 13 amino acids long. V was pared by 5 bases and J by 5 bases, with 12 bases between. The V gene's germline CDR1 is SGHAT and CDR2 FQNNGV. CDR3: CASSRSGGETQYF. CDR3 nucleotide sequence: TGTGCCAGCAGCAGATCTGGGGGGGAGACCCAGTACTTC.

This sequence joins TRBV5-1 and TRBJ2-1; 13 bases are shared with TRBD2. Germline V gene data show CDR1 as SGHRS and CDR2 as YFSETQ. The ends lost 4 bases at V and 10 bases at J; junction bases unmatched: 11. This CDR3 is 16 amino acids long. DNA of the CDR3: TGCGCCAGCAGCGCCGGGACTAGCGGGAATGGACGAGAGCAGTTCTTC. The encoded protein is CASSAGTSGNGREQFF.